What follows are 10 T cell receptor beta chains derived from one specimen sequenced in a study of blood T cell repertoires in COVID-19. Data came from immunoSEQ multiplex PCR; TCRdb stores just in-frame clones and leaves some out. Among 100,000 or so clones listed, more than 75% were seen once. Source material: peripheral blood. The receptors come from a human donor in a cohort sampled during active COVID-19.

This clone was counted a few times. The chain couples TRBV20-1 to TRBJ1-1; D ambiguous. This CDR3 has 10 amino acids. Germline values: CDR1 DFQATT, CDR2 SNEGSKA (reference sequence). V was cut by 3 bases and J by 8 bases, with 7 bases left in between. In nucleotides, the CDR3 is TGCAGTGCTAGTAGGCGGGAAGCTTTCTTT. Translation gives CSASRREAFF.

The chain carries TRBV27 and TRBJ1-2, with D maybe TRBD1 (5 bases). The germline gives CDR1 MNHEY, CDR2 SMNVEV (reference sequence). Trimming left V 5 bases short and J 8 bases short, with 18 bases between. This CDR3 is 14 amino acids long. CDR3 loop: CASSDRGGEYGYTF. The CDR3 DNA reads as TGTGCCAGCAGTGACCGGGGGGGGGAATACGGCTACACCTTC.

The chain employs TRBV27 and TRBJ2-1, with 7 bases aligning to TRBD1. V was pared by 2 bases and J by 6 bases, with 7 bases of the junction left unmatched. From germline, CDR1 is MNHEY and CDR2 SMNVEV (reference sequence). The CDR3 is made up of 15 amino acids. CDR3 in amino acids: CASSLNWDSLNEQFF. The CDR3 DNA reads as TGTGCCAGCAGTTTAAATTGGGACAGCCTCAATGAGCAGTTCTTC.

The chain recombines TRBV5-1 with TRBJ2-7; possibly TRBD2 for D (5 bases). Trimming left V 2 bases short and J 9 bases short, with 18 bases between. This CDR3 has 14 amino acids. From germline, CDR1 is SGHRS and CDR2 YFSETQ. In DNA form, the CDR3 reads TGCGCCAGCAGCTTCGACGAGGGTTACGATGGGCAGTACTTC. It codes for CASSFDEGYDGQYF.

This chain connects TRBV5-4 to TRBJ2-1; D not resolved. The CDR3 contains 15 residues. Germline CDR1 is SGHNT and CDR2 is YYREEE (reference sequence). Trimming left V 0 bases short and J 0 bases short, with 7 bases between. In DNA form, the CDR3 reads TGTGCCAGCAGCTTGGCCTTTAGCTCCTACAATGAGCAGTTCTTC. This encodes CASSLAFSSYNEQFF.

This clone was seen more than once but under ten times. The chain is built from TRBV6-5 and TRBJ1-2; no definite D call. The V gene's germline CDR1 is MNHEY and CDR2 SVGAGI. The CDR3 totals 14 residues. V was shortened by 6 bases and J by 6 bases, with 17 bases between the two germline ends. The CDR3 protein is CASSTPGGRNGYTF. In DNA form, the CDR3 reads TGTGCCAGCAGCACCCCAGGAGGGAGGAATGGCTACACCTTC.

This chain connects TRBV3-1 (or the pseudogene TRBV3-2) to TRBJ1-1; D remains unclear. Germline CDR1 reads LGHDT; CDR2 reads YNNKEL (reference sequence). V gave up 5 bases and J gave up 4 bases, with 11 bases separating them. This CDR3 region has 13 residues. The CDR3 nucleotides are TGTGCCAGCAGCAGTCCCGCGGGCACTGAAGCTTTCTTT. This gives the protein CASSSPAGTEAFF.

In this sample, this clone turned up once. V and J are TRBV28 and TRBJ1-1; D call uncertain. Germline-derived CDR1 and CDR2 are MDHEN and SYDVKM. V lost 8 bases to trimming and J lost 6 bases, with 16 bases between them. The CDR3 contains 13 residues. The CDR3 loop reads CASSLGGGPEAFF. The CDR3, as DNA: TGTGCCAGCTCCTTAGGAGGAGGGCCTGAAGCTTTCTTT.

V usage is TRBV28 and J usage is TRBJ2-3, with D possibly being TRBD2 (6 bases). From germline, CDR1 is MDHEN and CDR2 SYDVKM. V was pared by 8 bases and J by 9 bases, with 21 bases between. This CDR3 has 14 residues. CDR3 DNA: TGTGCCAGCGGAGCCGGGACTTACCATCGGACGCAGTATTTT. Translated, it gives CASGAGTYHRTQYF.

The J gene is TRBJ2-1, the V gene TRBV3-1 (or the pseudogene TRBV3-2); 9 positions match TRBD2. V lost 4 bases and J lost 1; bases outside the gene matches: 5. This CDR3 is 16 amino acids long. The V gene's germline CDR1 is LGHDT and CDR2 YNNKEL (reference sequence). DNA for the CDR3: TGTGCCAGCAGCCCCTCCACTAGCGGGTCCTACAATGAGCAGTTCTTC. Its translation is CASSPSTSGSYNEQFF.